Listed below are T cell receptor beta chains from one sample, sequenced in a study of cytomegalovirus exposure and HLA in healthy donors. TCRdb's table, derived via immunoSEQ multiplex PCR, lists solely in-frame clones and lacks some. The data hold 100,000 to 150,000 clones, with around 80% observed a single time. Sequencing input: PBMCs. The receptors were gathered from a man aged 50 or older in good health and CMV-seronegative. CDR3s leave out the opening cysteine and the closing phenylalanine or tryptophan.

CDR3: ASSLFSGGSSYNEQF
V: TRBV5-4

CDR3: ASSRAGGLEQF
V: TRBV10-1

CDR3: ASSLGLAGLNEQF
V: TRBV5-1

CDR3: ASSFSSMQETQY
V: TRBV7-9

CDR3: ASSEYRGETQY
V: TRBV2

CDR3: ASSQDRGARRETQY
V: TRBV4-1

CDR3: ASSLDPWRGAEAF
V: TRBV5-6

CDR3: AISEGLAGGLFYPGELF
V: TRBV10-3

CDR3: ASSPDRAGQPQH
V: TRBV18

CDR3: ASTLRDSYMNTEAF
V: TRBV19

CDR3: ASSEGLGRGAAF
V: TRBV6-1

CDR3: ASSSPGGETQY
V: TRBV5-4

CDR3: ASGRNNEQF
V: TRBV7-2

CDR3: ASSPPGTTRRQLF
V: TRBV14

CDR3: ASSFSGLAKQY
V: TRBV7-9

CDR3: ASSKRQWPTEAF
V: TRBV27